The rows below give T cell receptor beta chains drawn from one sample of a study of T cell responses to AZD1222 COVID-19 vaccine. Libraries were prepared by immunoSEQ multiplex PCR; TCRdb keeps only in-frame clonotypes and omits some of them. The table records 100,000 or so clones, roughly 84% of them present only once. Material: peripheral blood, obtained on day 0 of AZD1222 vaccination. The receptor set was obtained from an adult in good health. Both conserved end residues are part of each CDR3. Each record gives: D gene, clone size, J gene, V gene, CDR3 protein, CDR3 DNA. A D gene is named only where the DNA matches it firmly. Clone size is shown for a subset of rows, as once, few, many or a class of expanded clone.

>TRBD2|.|TRBJ2-5|TRBV7-8
CASSPRLAGFQETQYF
TGTGCCAGCAGCCCCAGACTAGCGGGTTTCCAAGAGACCCAGTACTTC
>.|.|TRBJ1-4|TRBV25-1
CASSEYGLGNEKLFF
TGTGCCAGCAGTGAATACGGCCTCGGAAATGAAAAACTGTTTTTT
>.|.|TRBJ2-1|TRBV6-5
CASSYRELHNEQFF
TGTGCCAGCAGTTACCGCGAGTTACACAATGAGCAGTTCTTC
>.|once|TRBJ1-6|TRBV7-9
CASSTPNSPLHF
TGTGCCAGCAGCACTCCAAATTCACCCCTCCACTTT
>TRBD1|.|TRBJ1-4|TRBV28
CASSPPGQGYEKLFF
TGTGCCAGCAGTCCACCGGGACAGGGTTATGAAAAACTGTTTTTT
>.|.|TRBJ1-3|TRBV19
CASSIVPPGTGSSGNTIYF
TGTGCCAGTAGTATAGTCCCTCCTGGGACGGGGAGCTCTGGAAACACCATATATTTT
>.|once|TRBJ1-5|TRBV7-9
CASSLGAANQPQHF
TGTGCCAGCAGCTTAGGGGCAGCTAATCAGCCCCAGCATTTT
>.|.|TRBJ2-3|TRBV25-1
CASSADRSSTDTQYF
TGTGCCAGCAGTGCGGACAGATCTAGCACAGATACGCAGTATTTT
>TRBD1|.|TRBJ2-7|TRBV5-1
CASRIVTGGSYEQYF
TGCGCCAGCAGAATTGTAACAGGGGGGTCCTACGAGCAGTACTTC
>.|.|TRBJ2-5|TRBV2
CASPPKAQETQYF
TGTGCCAGCCCTCCCAAAGCCCAAGAGACCCAGTACTTC
>.|.|TRBJ2-7|TRBV30
CAWSVLAYEQYF
TGTGCCTGGAGTGTTTTAGCCTACGAGCAGTACTTC
>TRBD1|.|TRBJ1-4|TRBV6-5
CASSLTGRGGKLFF
TGTGCCAGCAGTCTGACAGGGCGAGGCGGAAAACTGTTTTTT
>.|.|TRBJ1-2|TRBV19
CASSRGQGYTF
TGTGCCAGTAGTCGTGGACAGGGCTACACCTTC
>TRBD2|.|TRBJ2-1|TRBV6-2/TRBV6-3
CASSYPRTSGGRNRYNEQFF
TGTGCCAGCAGTTATCCGAGGACTAGCGGGGGTAGAAACAGATACAATGAGCAGTTCTTC